The rows below give T cell receptor beta chains drawn from one sample of a study of blood T cell repertoires in COVID-19. This table comes from immunoSEQ multiplex PCR, and its TCRdb copy is limited to in-frame clones, with some not included. Among approximately 230,000 clones listed, around 90% were seen once. Sequenced sample: PBMCs or T cells enriched from blood (not recorded which). These receptors originate from a woman aged 25-40 years with acute COVID-19. CDR3s include the opening cysteine and the closing phenylalanine or tryptophan. Fields, in order: V gene, clone size, J gene, D gene, CDR3 DNA, CDR3 protein. D genes are given only for firm matches. Rows give clone size only sometimes, using once, few, many, or a class for an expanded clone.

v_gene: TRBV11-2
abundance: .
j_gene: TRBJ2-3
d_gene: .
CDR3nt: TGTGCCAGCAGCTCCGAACACAATACGCAGTATTTT
CDR3aa: CASSSEHNTQYF

v_gene: TRBV27
abundance: .
j_gene: TRBJ2-1
d_gene: TRBD2
CDR3nt: TGTGCCAGCAGTTTATCGCCTAGCGGGTCACAGAATGAGCAGTTCTTC
CDR3aa: CASSLSPSGSQNEQFF

v_gene: TRBV7-2
abundance: once
j_gene: TRBJ1-6
d_gene: .
CDR3nt: TGTGCCAGCAGCCCAGAATACAGGGAATCACCCCTCCACTTT
CDR3aa: CASSPEYRESPLHF

v_gene: TRBV4-1
abundance: .
j_gene: TRBJ1-2
d_gene: .
CDR3nt: TGCGCCAGCAGCCAATCGGACAGCCTTAACTATGGCTACACCTTC
CDR3aa: CASSQSDSLNYGYTF

v_gene: TRBV3-1/TRBV3-2
abundance: .
j_gene: TRBJ2-1
d_gene: .
CDR3nt: TGTGCCAGCAGCCGGGGGGGGCTTTACAATGAGCAGTTCTTC
CDR3aa: CASSRGGLYNEQFF

v_gene: TRBV24-1
abundance: .
j_gene: TRBJ2-1
d_gene: .
CDR3nt: TGTGCCACCAGTCAGGGGCTTAACCGTGAGCAGTTCTTC
CDR3aa: CATSQGLNREQFF

v_gene: TRBV19
abundance: .
j_gene: TRBJ2-2
d_gene: .
CDR3nt: TGTGCCAGTAGTACCCTCGGGGGGAACACCGGGGAGCTGTTTTTT
CDR3aa: CASSTLGGNTGELFF

v_gene: TRBV29-1
abundance: .
j_gene: TRBJ1-1
d_gene: TRBD1
CDR3nt: TGCAGCGTAGGCAGGGGGCGAGCTTTCTTT
CDR3aa: CSVGRGRAFF

v_gene: TRBV7-9
abundance: .
j_gene: TRBJ2-7
d_gene: TRBD1
CDR3nt: TGTGCCAGGGAGACAGGGGGCGCTTTTTTGGGTTATTGCGAGCAGTACTTC
CDR3aa: CARETGGAFLGYCEQYF

v_gene: TRBV5-4
abundance: .
j_gene: TRBJ1-4
d_gene: TRBD1
CDR3nt: TGTGCCAGCAGCCCAGGGGGATTGGGTAATGAAAAACTGTTTTTT
CDR3aa: CASSPGGLGNEKLFF

v_gene: TRBV19
abundance: .
j_gene: TRBJ1-1
d_gene: TRBD1
CDR3nt: TGTGCCAGTAGTATAAACAGGGGCACTGAAGCTTTCTTT
CDR3aa: CASSINRGTEAFF

v_gene: TRBV11-3
abundance: .
j_gene: TRBJ2-3
d_gene: .
CDR3nt: TGTGCCAGCAGCTTCAGGGCCGCAGATACGCAGTATTTT
CDR3aa: CASSFRAADTQYF

v_gene: TRBV19
abundance: .
j_gene: TRBJ2-1
d_gene: .
CDR3nt: TGTGCCAGTAGTCCACTATTCAAAGGTCCCTACAATGAGCAGTTCTTC
CDR3aa: CASSPLFKGPYNEQFF

v_gene: TRBV10-2
abundance: .
j_gene: TRBJ2-1
d_gene: TRBD1
CDR3nt: TGCGCCAGCACAGACGGGACAAGGACAGGCCGCTACAATGAGCAGTTCTTC
CDR3aa: CASTDGTRTGRYNEQFF

v_gene: TRBV3-1/TRBV3-2
abundance: .
j_gene: TRBJ2-1
d_gene: TRBD2
CDR3nt: TGTGCCAGCAGCCAAGGGACTAGCGGGGAGGGCCGGGGGCAGTTCTTC
CDR3aa: CASSQGTSGEGRGQFF

v_gene: TRBV13
abundance: .
j_gene: TRBJ1-5
d_gene: .
CDR3nt: TGTGCCAGCAGCCGGCGAGGCAGCAGCAATCAGCCCCAGCATTTT
CDR3aa: CASSRRGSSNQPQHF

v_gene: TRBV11-2
abundance: .
j_gene: TRBJ2-7
d_gene: .
CDR3nt: TGTGCCAGCAGCTTAGGTGGGCGCGAGCAGTACTTC
CDR3aa: CASSLGGREQYF

v_gene: TRBV18
abundance: .
j_gene: TRBJ2-6
d_gene: TRBD2
CDR3nt: TGTGCCAGCTCACCACCCGCGGGAGCTGGGGCCAACGTCCTGACTTTC
CDR3aa: CASSPPAGAGANVLTF

v_gene: TRBV5-1
abundance: few
j_gene: TRBJ1-4
d_gene: .
CDR3nt: TGCGCCAGCAGTGGAGGTGGGGAAAAACTGTTTTTT
CDR3aa: CASSGGGEKLFF

v_gene: TRBV12-5
abundance: .
j_gene: TRBJ1-5
d_gene: .
CDR3nt: TGTGCTAGTGGTCCACCCGGCAGGGAACCCAATCAGCCCCAGCATTTT
CDR3aa: CASGPPGREPNQPQHF

v_gene: TRBV28
abundance: .
j_gene: TRBJ2-2
d_gene: .
CDR3nt: TGTGCCAGCAGTTTCATCACCGGGGAGCTGTTTTTT
CDR3aa: CASSFITGELFF

v_gene: TRBV27
abundance: .
j_gene: TRBJ2-7
d_gene: .
CDR3nt: TGTGCCAGCAGGTTAAACAGGCGCAGCTACGAGCAGTACTTC
CDR3aa: CASRLNRRSYEQYF

v_gene: TRBV3-1/TRBV3-2
abundance: .
j_gene: TRBJ2-7
d_gene: TRBD2
CDR3nt: TGTGCCAGCAGCCAGGGGGGAGGGGTTACGCGGATCTACGAGCAGTACTTC
CDR3aa: CASSQGGGVTRIYEQYF

v_gene: TRBV4-1
abundance: .
j_gene: TRBJ2-2
d_gene: .
CDR3nt: TGCGCCAGCAGCCGGGCGCAGGGTGGCACCGGGGAGCTGTTTTTT
CDR3aa: CASSRAQGGTGELFF

v_gene: TRBV27
abundance: .
j_gene: TRBJ2-7
d_gene: TRBD1
CDR3nt: TGTGCCAGCAGTTTAGCCCGGGACAGAACCTACGAGCAGTACTTC
CDR3aa: CASSLARDRTYEQYF

v_gene: TRBV7-9
abundance: .
j_gene: TRBJ1-4
d_gene: TRBD1
CDR3nt: TGTGCCAGCAGCGAGGGGGCACTGGGTGAAAAACTGTTTTTT
CDR3aa: CASSEGALGEKLFF

v_gene: TRBV3-1/TRBV3-2
abundance: .
j_gene: TRBJ2-1
d_gene: TRBD2
CDR3nt: TGTGCCAGCAGCCCAGTAGCGGGAGGAGCACCCTACAATGAGCAGTTCTTC
CDR3aa: CASSPVAGGAPYNEQFF

v_gene: TRBV5-4
abundance: .
j_gene: TRBJ1-6
d_gene: TRBD1
CDR3nt: TGTGCCAGCAGCTCTACACCGGGACCGAGAACAGGGGGCTCACCCCTCCACTTT
CDR3aa: CASSSTPGPRTGGSPLHF

v_gene: TRBV7-9
abundance: .
j_gene: TRBJ1-2
d_gene: TRBD1
CDR3nt: TGTGCCAGCACGATTACCGGGACAGGGGTCTATGGCTACACCTTC
CDR3aa: CASTITGTGVYGYTF

v_gene: TRBV5-5
abundance: .
j_gene: TRBJ1-5
d_gene: .
CDR3nt: TGTGCCAGCAGTTCCTCCCCGGGGGATAGCAATCAGCCCCAGCATTTT
CDR3aa: CASSSSPGDSNQPQHF

v_gene: TRBV28
abundance: .
j_gene: TRBJ1-5
d_gene: .
CDR3nt: TGTGCCAGCAGTCCCACAATCCAGCCCCAGCATTTT
CDR3aa: CASSPTIQPQHF

v_gene: TRBV6-5
abundance: .
j_gene: TRBJ1-2
d_gene: .
CDR3nt: TGTGCCAGCAACCTAGGACAAGCCGAGGGCTACACCTTC
CDR3aa: CASNLGQAEGYTF

v_gene: TRBV2
abundance: .
j_gene: TRBJ1-4
d_gene: .
CDR3nt: TGTGCCAGCAGTGAGAGGTTTAATGAAAAACTGTTTTTT
CDR3aa: CASSERFNEKLFF

v_gene: TRBV21-1
abundance: once
j_gene: TRBJ1-1
d_gene: .
CDR3nt: TGTGCCAGCAGCACCGGCTGGGGGGGGAACACTGAAGCTTTCTTT
CDR3aa: CASSTGWGGNTEAFF

v_gene: TRBV6-5
abundance: .
j_gene: TRBJ2-7
d_gene: TRBD1
CDR3nt: TGTGCCTACCGACAGGGGGTCTACGAGCAGTACTTC
CDR3aa: CAYRQGVYEQYF

v_gene: TRBV28
abundance: .
j_gene: TRBJ1-5
d_gene: .
CDR3nt: TGTGCCAGCAGTCCTACAGGGAATCAGCCCCAGCATTTT
CDR3aa: CASSPTGNQPQHF

v_gene: TRBV7-9
abundance: .
j_gene: TRBJ2-5
d_gene: TRBD2
CDR3nt: TGTGCCAGCAGCCCCGTAGCGGGAATACAAGAGACCCAGTACTTC
CDR3aa: CASSPVAGIQETQYF

v_gene: TRBV7-2
abundance: .
j_gene: TRBJ2-1
d_gene: .
CDR3nt: TGTGCCAGCAGGGAACCGGGACATGAGTACAATGAGCAGTTCTTC
CDR3aa: CASREPGHEYNEQFF

v_gene: TRBV5-6
abundance: .
j_gene: TRBJ1-5
d_gene: .
CDR3nt: TGTGCCAGCAGCTTATGGCATCAGCCCCAGCATTTT
CDR3aa: CASSLWHQPQHF

v_gene: TRBV9
abundance: .
j_gene: TRBJ2-3
d_gene: TRBD2
CDR3nt: TGTGCCAGCAGCGTAGGGACTAGCGGGGCAGATACGCAGTATTTT
CDR3aa: CASSVGTSGADTQYF

v_gene: TRBV7-2
abundance: .
j_gene: TRBJ2-2
d_gene: TRBD2
CDR3nt: TGTGCCAGCAGCTATTTCCCCACTAGCGGGAGTTACGGCACCGGGGAGCTGTTTTTT
CDR3aa: CASSYFPTSGSYGTGELFF

v_gene: TRBV7-3
abundance: .
j_gene: TRBJ2-5
d_gene: TRBD1
CDR3nt: TGTGCCAGCAGCTTAAGCGGGACAGGTATACCGGGGACCCAGTACTTC
CDR3aa: CASSLSGTGIPGTQYF

v_gene: TRBV6-5
abundance: .
j_gene: TRBJ1-5
d_gene: .
CDR3nt: TGTGCCAGCACAAAACAACCAAACGGAGAACCCCAGCATTTT
CDR3aa: CASTKQPNGEPQHF

v_gene: TRBV19
abundance: .
j_gene: TRBJ2-1
d_gene: .
CDR3nt: TGTGCCAGTAGTAAGAAACAGGGTGATGAGCAGTTCTTC
CDR3aa: CASSKKQGDEQFF

v_gene: TRBV28
abundance: once
j_gene: TRBJ1-1
d_gene: .
CDR3nt: TGTGCCAGCAGTTCGACCGGGCTAATGCGGGGAGCTTTCTTT
CDR3aa: CASSSTGLMRGAFF

v_gene: TRBV11-2
abundance: .
j_gene: TRBJ2-7
d_gene: .
CDR3nt: TGTGCCAGCAGCGAGGGGGGGAGCTCCTACGAGCAGTACTTC
CDR3aa: CASSEGGSSYEQYF

v_gene: TRBV7-9
abundance: .
j_gene: TRBJ2-2
d_gene: .
CDR3nt: TGTGCCAGCAGCTCCATGGGACTCACCGGGGAGCTGTTTTTT
CDR3aa: CASSSMGLTGELFF

v_gene: TRBV6-5
abundance: .
j_gene: TRBJ1-6
d_gene: TRBD1
CDR3nt: TGTGCCAGCAGAGGGACAGCTTCTGCTAATTCACCCCTCCACTTT
CDR3aa: CASRGTASANSPLHF

v_gene: TRBV5-1
abundance: .
j_gene: TRBJ2-5
d_gene: TRBD2
CDR3nt: TGCGCCAGCAGCCTGGGACTAGCGGGAGCAGAGACCCAGTACTTC
CDR3aa: CASSLGLAGAETQYF

v_gene: TRBV19
abundance: .
j_gene: TRBJ2-5
d_gene: TRBD2
CDR3nt: TGTGCCAGTACCCGCGGGGGAGGCGAGACCCAGTACTTC
CDR3aa: CASTRGGGETQYF

v_gene: TRBV18
abundance: .
j_gene: TRBJ2-1
d_gene: .
CDR3nt: TGTGCCAGCTCACCGGCGCGGGGCCTCTCCTACAATGAGCAGTTCTTC
CDR3aa: CASSPARGLSYNEQFF

v_gene: TRBV13
abundance: .
j_gene: TRBJ2-7
d_gene: .
CDR3nt: TGTGCCAGCAGCCCACCCAGCTCCTACGAGCAGTACTTC
CDR3aa: CASSPPSSYEQYF

v_gene: TRBV2
abundance: .
j_gene: TRBJ1-2
d_gene: .
CDR3nt: TGTGCCAGCAGTGAAGTTCGGCCGGCACAGGGAAAGAGAAATGGCTACACCTTC
CDR3aa: CASSEVRPAQGKRNGYTF

v_gene: TRBV6-2/TRBV6-3
abundance: .
j_gene: TRBJ1-5
d_gene: .
CDR3nt: TGTGCCAGCAGTCCCAGGCTCAATCAGCCCCAGCATTTT
CDR3aa: CASSPRLNQPQHF

v_gene: TRBV6-5
abundance: .
j_gene: TRBJ2-7
d_gene: TRBD2
CDR3nt: TGTGCCAGCAGTTACTCGAAAGCGGGGGGGCTCTACGAGCAGTACTTC
CDR3aa: CASSYSKAGGLYEQYF

v_gene: TRBV10-3
abundance: .
j_gene: TRBJ2-3
d_gene: TRBD1
CDR3nt: TGTGCCATCAGTGAGTGGGACAGGGCACCCACAGATACGCAGTATTTT
CDR3aa: CAISEWDRAPTDTQYF